The 16 T cell receptor beta chains below were found in one sample sequenced in a study of T-cell reconstitution after alpha-beta-depleted transplantation in children. A library of TCRbeta sequences, prepared with unique molecular identifiers, was generated. TCRdb re-analysed the PCR reads in MiXCR, keeping a single row per CDR3 protein. The sample lists 540,000 or so distinct CDR3 sequences; 20% to 25% were seen once. Sequencing used PBMCs, mostly from graft donor cells, obtained 360 days after TCRalphabeta/CD19-depleted stem cell transplant. These receptors were taken from a boy under two years old who had a stem cell transplant for acute myeloid leukemia, so the T cells may come from the graft donor.

There are many counts of this clonotype. This chain links TRBV7-2 with TRBJ2-7; D is perhaps TRBD1 (5 bases). This CDR3 region has 16 residues. Germline CDR1 SGHTA, CDR2 FQGNSA. The germline V and J ends were trimmed by 4 bases and 2 bases, with 18 bases remaining between them. This CDR3 reads CASSSPVGLGPYEQYF. The CDR3 coding sequence is TGTGCCAGCAGCTCCCCTGTGGGGCTAGGGCCCTACGAGCAGTACTTC. Filled out from reference TRBV7-2 and TRBJ2-7, the complete variable domain reads GAGVSQSPSNKVTEKGKDVELRCDPISGHTALYWYRQSLGQGLEFLIYFQGNSAPDKSGLPSDRFSAERTGGSVSTLTIQRTQQEDSAVYLCASSSPVGLGPYEQYFGPGTRLTVT.

The chain combines TRBV12-3 or TRBV12-4 with TRBJ1-1; the D is unclear. The CDR3 covers 13 residues. Trimming pared 3 bases from V and 8 bases from J, leaving 13 bases between. DNA for the CDR3: TGTGCCAGCAGTTTCGAAGAGTGGAAAGAAGCTTTCTTT. This sequence encodes CASSFEEWKEAFF.

This clonotype was seen ten or more times. CDR3 protein: CSVVGTEETQYF. The DNA for the CDR3 is TGCAGTGTGGTGGGTACTGAAGAGACCCAGTACTTC. The chain couples TRBV20-1 to TRBJ2-5; D is ambiguous. V was trimmed by 7 bases and J by 3 bases, leaving 12 bases between them. The CDR3 spans 12 residues. CDR1 is DFQATT, CDR2 SNEGSKA, per germline (reference sequence).

A few counts support this clonotype. The chain couples TRBV18 to TRBJ2-6; unclear D gene. The V end was cut by 2 bases, the J end by 4 bases, with 18 bases between. This CDR3 comprises 18 residues. Germline V gives CDR1 KGHSH, CDR2 LQKENI. CDR3: CASSPSAGPLSGANVLTF. The CDR3 coding sequence is TGTGCCAGCTCACCAAGCGCAGGTCCCTTATCCGGGGCCAACGTCCTGACTTTC. Combining the CDR3 with reference TRBV18 and TRBJ2-6 gives the whole variable domain NAGVMQNPRHLVRRRGQEARLRCSPMKGHSHVYWYRQLPEEGLKFMVYLQKENIIDESGMPKERFSAEFPKEGPSILRIQQVVRGDSAAYFCASSPSAGPLSGANVLTFGAGSRLTVL.

The table lists this clonotype with a count of one. The V gene is TRBV5-6, the J gene TRBJ2-1; D not resolved. The length of the CDR3 is 13 residues. V lost 4 bases and J lost 15, with 20 bases in between. Germline CDR1 and CDR2: SGHDT and YYEEEE. CDR3 protein: CASSPGLPGPRFF. The CDR3 nucleotides read TGTGCCAGCAGCCCCGGGCTCCCCGGCCCCCGGTTCTTC.

The V and J genes are TRBV29-1 and TRBJ1-5, with 10 bases fitting TRBD1. V lost 6 bases, J lost 7 bases, and 6 bases stayed unmatched. This CDR3 region has 13 residues. CDR1 and CDR2 from the germline V gene are SQVTM and ANQGSEA. Here the CDR3 reads CSVGRDRGQPQHF. The CDR3 region has the DNA TGCAGCGTCGGCAGGGACAGGGGACAGCCCCAGCATTTT.

Many counts were recorded for this clonotype. The chain joins TRBV5-1 to TRBJ1-5; D remains unclear. V gave up 4 bases and J gave up 7 bases, with 21 bases separating them. The CDR3 is made up of 16 amino acids. Germline CDR1 SGHRS, CDR2 YFSETQ. The CDR3 nucleotides are TGCGCCAGCAGCCCCAACCCCTGGCAGGTAGGCCAGCCCCAGCATTTT. Translation: CASSPNPWQVGQPQHF.

The J gene is TRBJ1-3, the V gene TRBV29-1, with 12 bases matching TRBD1. With V trimmed by 6 bases and J by 3 bases, 12 bases remained unmatched. The CDR3 is made up of 17 amino acids. Germline V gives CDR1 SQVTM, CDR2 ANQGSEA. This CDR3 is CSVRGPGQGAYGNTIYF. The DNA for the CDR3 is TGCAGCGTCCGGGGGCCGGGACAGGGGGCTTATGGAAACACCATATATTTT.

This clonotype has ten or more counts. The V gene is TRBV5-1, the J gene TRBJ1-2; D is perhaps TRBD1 (5 bases). The V and J ends lost 5 bases and 8 bases respectively, with 16 bases between them. The CDR3 extends over 13 amino acids. Germline V gene lookup returns CDR1 SGHRS and CDR2 YFSETQ. CDR3 nucleotide sequence: TGCGCCAGCAGTCTGGACGGCGGGGGAGGCTACACCTTC. It codes for CASSLDGGGGYTF.

The genes are TRBV5-1 and TRBJ2-7, with a tentative D call TRBD2 (6 bases). V was clipped by 7 bases and J by 5 bases, with 19 bases between them. CDR1 and CDR2 from the germline V gene are SGHRS and YFSETQ. This CDR3 spans 14 amino acids. The CDR3 DNA is TGCGCCAGCCAAGCGGGTACCACTGCCCACGAGCAGTACTTC. It specifies CASQAGTTAHEQYF.

This clonotype came up many times. V and J are TRBV5-1 and TRBJ2-6, with D possibly called TRBD1 or TRBD2 (5 bases each). Trimming stripped 2 bases from V and 4 bases from J, with 25 bases between. Germline loops: CDR1 SGHRS, CDR2 YFSETQ. This CDR3 is built from 20 residues. In DNA form, the CDR3 reads TGCGCCAGCAGCTTAACTGGGCGAGGGACCTCTTTTTCGGGGGCCAACGTCCTGACTTTC. Protein sequence: CASSLTGRGTSFSGANVLTF.

This clonotype was seen more than once but under ten times. The V and J genes are TRBV7-2 and TRBJ2-7; D gene unclear. V dropped 2 bases and J dropped 2 bases, with 7 bases sitting between them. The germline CDR1 and CDR2 sequences are SGHTA and FQGNSA. The CDR3 runs 13 residues. The CDR3 sequence is CASSLRSAYEQYF. The CDR3 bases are TGTGCCAGCAGCTTAAGATCGGCCTACGAGCAGTACTTC.

The chain recombines TRBV4-3 with TRBJ2-1; D is ambiguous. The germline gives CDR1 LGHNA, CDR2 YSLEER. V was pared by 0 bases and J by 3 bases, with 12 bases between. The CDR3 totals 16 residues. The DNA for the CDR3 is TGCGCCAGCAGCCAAGATCGAAGGGCACTCTACAATGAGCAGTTCTTC. Translation gives CASSQDRRALYNEQFF.

The sample holds a few counts of this clonotype. V and J are TRBV20-1 and TRBJ2-2; D is unclear. Germline CDR1 reads DFQATT; CDR2 reads SNEGSKA (reference sequence). V gave up 6 bases and J gave up 4 bases, with 12 bases separating them. CDR3 length: 13 amino acids. CDR3: CSAKGGGTGELFF. The CDR3 nucleotides are TGCAGTGCCAAGGGCGGCGGCACCGGGGAGCTGTTTTTT.

Ten or more counts support this clonotype. The V gene is TRBV6-5, the J gene TRBJ2-1, with 8 bases identical to TRBD2. The CDR3 is 13 amino acids. Germline V lookup: CDR1 MNHEY, CDR2 SVGAGI. The junction had 4 bases not matched to a gene; V was cut back by 4 bases and J by 8 bases. CDR3 coding DNA: TGTGCCAGCAGTTGGGGACTAGTCTATGAGCAGTTCTTC. As protein: CASSWGLVYEQFF.

This clonotype has ten or more counts. This chain joins TRBV9 and TRBJ2-2; D perhaps matches TRBD2 (5 bases). Trimming cost V 0 bases and J 4 bases, with 10 bases left between them. CDR3 size: 15 residues. The V gene's germline CDR1 is SGDLS and CDR2 YYNGEE. The chain's CDR3 is CASSVGSVFTGELFF. The CDR3 nucleotides read TGTGCCAGCAGCGTAGGTAGCGTTTTCACCGGGGAGCTGTTTTTT.